The rows below give T cell receptor beta chains drawn from one sample of a study of T cells in Graves' hyperthyroidism and ophthalmopathy. MiXCR was run by TCRdb on the multiplex PCR reads, yielding one entry per CDR3 protein. The sample has some 270,000 distinct CDR3 sequences, around 13% seen once. The specimen sequenced was blood. The source of these receptors is a woman in her 40s with Graves' hyperthyroidism. Each CDR3 is given with its conserved first and last residue. D genes are given only for firm matches. Clone size is given for some rows only: seen once, a few or many times, or a class if the clone is expanded.

j_call: TRBJ2-3; clone_size: -; d_call: -; v_call: TRBV9; cdr3_aa: CASSVVGHEDTQYF
j_call: TRBJ2-7; clone_size: many; d_call: TRBD1; v_call: TRBV20-1; cdr3_aa: CSATERQGSSYEQYF
j_call: TRBJ2-7; clone_size: many; d_call: -; v_call: TRBV25-1; cdr3_aa: CASSEVTRTYEQYF
j_call: TRBJ2-5; clone_size: many; d_call: -; v_call: TRBV28; cdr3_aa: CASSFSERAGQYF
j_call: TRBJ2-5; clone_size: many; d_call: -; v_call: TRBV11-2; cdr3_aa: CASGDRSGETQYF
j_call: TRBJ1-2; clone_size: many; d_call: -; v_call: TRBV3-1; cdr3_aa: CASSQSRGIYGYTF
j_call: TRBJ2-3; clone_size: many; d_call: -; v_call: TRBV3-1; cdr3_aa: CASSQGDSSWDTQYF
j_call: TRBJ1-4; clone_size: -; d_call: TRBD1; v_call: TRBV7-6; cdr3_aa: CASSLGTGFEKLFF
j_call: TRBJ1-5; clone_size: many; d_call: TRBD1; v_call: TRBV27; cdr3_aa: CASSLSSTGGGQPQHF
j_call: TRBJ2-1; clone_size: -; d_call: TRBD2; v_call: TRBV9; cdr3_aa: CASSALLAGGYNEQFF
j_call: TRBJ2-3; clone_size: many; d_call: TRBD1; v_call: TRBV5-1; cdr3_aa: CASKTGVRTDTQYF
j_call: TRBJ1-4; clone_size: once; d_call: -; v_call: TRBV6-2/TRBV6-3; cdr3_aa: CAIGQLTTNEKLFF
j_call: TRBJ1-3; clone_size: few; d_call: -; v_call: TRBV20-1; cdr3_aa: CSARVGFGNTIYF
j_call: TRBJ1-5; clone_size: many; d_call: -; v_call: TRBV11-3; cdr3_aa: CAGCHDQPQHF
j_call: TRBJ2-3; clone_size: many; d_call: -; v_call: TRBV28; cdr3_aa: CASSEESYQDTQYF
j_call: TRBJ2-7; clone_size: few; d_call: -; v_call: TRBV28; cdr3_aa: CASSPGTGYYEQYF
j_call: TRBJ2-3; clone_size: -; d_call: TRBD2; v_call: TRBV5-1; cdr3_aa: CASNKGLAEGDDTQYF
j_call: TRBJ2-1; clone_size: many; d_call: TRBD2; v_call: TRBV12-3/TRBV12-4; cdr3_aa: CASSSGLAGVEQFF
j_call: TRBJ2-1; clone_size: -; d_call: -; v_call: TRBV20-1; cdr3_aa: CSGSPNPANNEQFF
j_call: TRBJ2-7; clone_size: many; d_call: -; v_call: TRBV7-8; cdr3_aa: CASSLAGDGEQYF
j_call: TRBJ1-1; clone_size: -; d_call: -; v_call: TRBV7-9; cdr3_aa: CASSSPMNTEAFF
j_call: TRBJ2-2; clone_size: -; d_call: -; v_call: TRBV6-1; cdr3_aa: CASSEVGGATGELFF